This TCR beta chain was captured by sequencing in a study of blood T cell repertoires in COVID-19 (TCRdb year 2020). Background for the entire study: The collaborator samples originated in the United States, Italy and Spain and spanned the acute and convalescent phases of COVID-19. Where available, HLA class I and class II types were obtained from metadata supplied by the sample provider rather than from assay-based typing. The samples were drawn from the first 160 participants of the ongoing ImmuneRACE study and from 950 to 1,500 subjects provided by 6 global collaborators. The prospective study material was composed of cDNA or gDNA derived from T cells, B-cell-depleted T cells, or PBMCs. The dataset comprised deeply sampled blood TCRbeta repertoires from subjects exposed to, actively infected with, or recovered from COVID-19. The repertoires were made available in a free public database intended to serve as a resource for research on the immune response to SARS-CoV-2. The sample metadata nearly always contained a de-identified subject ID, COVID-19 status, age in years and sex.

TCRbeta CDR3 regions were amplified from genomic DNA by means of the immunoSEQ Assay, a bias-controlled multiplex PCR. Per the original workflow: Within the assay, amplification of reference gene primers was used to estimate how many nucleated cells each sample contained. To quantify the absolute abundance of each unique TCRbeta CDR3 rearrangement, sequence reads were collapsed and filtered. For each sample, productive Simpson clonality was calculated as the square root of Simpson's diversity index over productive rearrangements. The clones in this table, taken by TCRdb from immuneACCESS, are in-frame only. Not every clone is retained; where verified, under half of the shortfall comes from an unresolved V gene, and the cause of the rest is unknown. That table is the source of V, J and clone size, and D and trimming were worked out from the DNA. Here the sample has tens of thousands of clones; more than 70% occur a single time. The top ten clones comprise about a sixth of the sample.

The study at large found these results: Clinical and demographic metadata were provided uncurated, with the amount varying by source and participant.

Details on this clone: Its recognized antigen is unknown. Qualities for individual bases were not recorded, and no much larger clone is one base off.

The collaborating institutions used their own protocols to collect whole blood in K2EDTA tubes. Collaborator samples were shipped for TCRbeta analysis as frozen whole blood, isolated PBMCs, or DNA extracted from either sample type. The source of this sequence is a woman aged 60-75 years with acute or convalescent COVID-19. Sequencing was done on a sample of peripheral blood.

The DNA sequence reads TGCGCCAGCAGCTTAGCGGGTTCAATCTACAATGAGCAGTTCTTC. Protein translation: CASSLAGSIYNEQFF. The rearranged segments are TRBV5-1 and TRBJ2-1; perhaps TRBD2 is the D gene, with 6 bases matching. The CDR3 measures 15 amino acids from cysteine to phenylalanine. Just the 45-base CDR3 DNA is kept, in frame starting at base 1. From the germline V gene, CDR1 is SGHRS and CDR2 is YFSETQ. V is clipped by 2 bases and J by 3 bases, and the sequence between their germline boundaries is 12 bases long.